Shown below are 9 T cell receptor beta chains from a single sample sequenced in a study of CD8 T cells in Susac syndrome. Reverse transcription of roughly 0.5 to 1 ug RNA was carried out with random hexamers. In TCRdb, the immunoSEQ multiplex PCR reads were re-called with MiXCR into one record per CDR3 protein. The table records about 160,000 distinct CDR3 sequences, 80% to 95% of them present only once. Sample: CD4+ T cells from PBMCs. These receptors were taken from a human donor in good health.

The CDR3 loop reads CASRDQDTQYF. In DNA form, the CDR3 reads TGTGCCAGCAGAGATCAGGATACGCAGTATTTT. This chain links TRBV6-2 or TRBV6-3 with TRBJ2-3, with D unclear. Trimming left V 6 bases short and J 6 bases short, with 7 bases between. CDR3 size: 11 residues. Germline values: CDR1 MNHEY, CDR2 SVGEGT.

The gene calls are TRBV5-4 and TRBJ2-5; 7 bases fit TRBD1. The V and J ends lost 4 bases and 5 bases, in that order; junction bases with no gene match: 14. CDR3 size: 16 residues. Germline-derived CDR1 and CDR2 are SGHNT and YYREEE (reference sequence). The CDR3 sequence: CASSLNGQAGYETQYF. CDR3 nucleotide sequence: TGTGCCAGCAGCCTCAATGGACAGGCGGGCTACGAGACCCAGTACTTC. Full variable domain (remainder filled in from reference TRBV5-4 and TRBJ2-5): ETGVTQSPTHLIKTRGQQVTLRCSSQSGHNTVSWYQQALGQGPQFIFQYYREEENGRGNFPPRFSGLQFPNYSSELNVNALELDDSALYLCASSLNGQAGYETQYFGPGTRLLVL.

This clonotype was seen once. The chain uses TRBV6-1 and TRBJ2-5; 8 nucleotides agree with TRBD1. Looked up from germline, CDR1 is MNHNS and CDR2 is SASEGT. The CDR3 length is 16 residues. V was clipped by 5 bases and J by 1 base; unmatched bases: 9. This CDR3 is CASSRSGTGFQETQYF. The DNA for the CDR3 is TGTGCCAGCAGTCGTTCGGGGACAGGATTCCAAGAGACCCAGTACTTC.

The chain is built from TRBV20-1 and TRBJ2-5; D is unclear. The germline gives CDR1 DFQATT, CDR2 SNEGSKA (reference sequence). The CDR3 loop spans 13 amino acids. V was cut by 0 bases and J by 4 bases, with 9 bases left in between. For the CDR3, the DNA is TGCAGTGCTAGAGACTCGTTCATAGAGACCCAGTACTTC. It translates to CSARDSFIETQYF.

This clonotype was observed a handful of times. V is TRBV12-3 or TRBV12-4 and J is TRBJ1-1; D may be TRBD1 (5 bases). With 3 bases removed from V and 3 bases from J, the gap between germline ends came to 5 bases. The CDR3 has 12 amino acids. The CDR3 here is CASSLGDTEAFF. The CDR3 DNA follows: TGTGCCAGCAGTTTGGGGGACACTGAAGCTTTCTTT.

CDR3 amino acids: CASSPPVAGGPGTDTQYF. The CDR3 bases are TGTGCCAGCTCACCACCGGTAGCGGGGGGGCCGGGCACAGATACGCAGTATTTT. J is TRBJ2-3 and V is TRBV18; TRBD2 aligns across 11 bases. This CDR3 contains 18 residues. V trimming: 0 bases; J trimming: 1 base; junction bases outside the gene matches: 6. Germline assignment: CDR1 KGHSH and CDR2 LQKENI.

The J gene is TRBJ2-5, the V gene TRBV5-4; D could derive from TRBD1 or TRBD2 (6 bases each). This CDR3 contains 16 residues. In germline, CDR1 is SGHNT, CDR2 YYREEE (reference sequence). Trimming took 0 bases from V and 2 from J, leaving 14 bases between them. The CDR3 loop reads CASSLGSGALQETQYF. The CDR3, as DNA: TGTGCCAGCAGCTTGGGGTCGGGGGCCTTACAAGAGACCCAGTACTTC.

This chain links TRBV3-1 with TRBJ2-5; 7 bases line up with TRBD1. The CDR3 totals 14 residues. The trim removed 0 bases at V and 3 bases at J, leaving 1 base unmatched. In germline, CDR1 is LGHDT, CDR2 YNNKEL (reference sequence). The CDR3 DNA follows: TGTGCCAGCAGCCAAGATGGGACAGAAGAGACCCAGTACTTC. It encodes CASSQDGTEETQYF.

The chain joins TRBV25-1 to TRBJ1-2; no clear D. V was trimmed by 6 bases and J by 7 bases, leaving 24 bases between them. The CDR3 covers 16 residues. The germline CDR1 and CDR2 sequences are MGHDK and SYGVNS. The CDR3 loop reads CASSDTGPNIGGGYTF. Written as DNA, the CDR3 is TGTGCCAGCAGCGATACCGGACCCAACATAGGAGGTGGCTACACCTTC.